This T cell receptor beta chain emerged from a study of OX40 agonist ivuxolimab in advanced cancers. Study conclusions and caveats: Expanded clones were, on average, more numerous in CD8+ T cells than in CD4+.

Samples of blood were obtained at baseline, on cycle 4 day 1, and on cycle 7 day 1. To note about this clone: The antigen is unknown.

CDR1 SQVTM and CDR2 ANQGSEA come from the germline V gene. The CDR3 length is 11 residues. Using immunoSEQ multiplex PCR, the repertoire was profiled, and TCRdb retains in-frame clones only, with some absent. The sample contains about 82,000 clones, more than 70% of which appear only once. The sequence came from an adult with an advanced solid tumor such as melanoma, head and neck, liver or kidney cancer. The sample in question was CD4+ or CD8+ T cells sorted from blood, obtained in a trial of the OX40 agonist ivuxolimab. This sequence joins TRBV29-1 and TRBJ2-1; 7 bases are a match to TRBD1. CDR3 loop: CSGAGGNEQFF. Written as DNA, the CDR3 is TGCAGTGGAGCAGGGGGAAATGAGCAGTTCTTC.